A selection of T cell receptor beta chains follows, all from one sample in a study of PD-L1 blockade in urothelial cancer. The assay was immunoSEQ multiplex PCR, and TCRdb's table has in-frame clones only and misses some. The repertoire holds about 20,000 clones, about 86% seen once, with roughly 3.7% in the top ten. The specimen was PBMCs, collected around atezolizumab (anti-PD-L1) treatment. The origin of the receptors is a man aged 50-60 years with urothelial cancer. Each CDR3 is given with its conserved first and last residue. D genes are given only for firm matches. Size values are once, few and many counts, or a class for expanded clones, and some rows have none.

cdr3_length	v_call	clone_size	j_call	d_call	cdr3_aa	cdr3_nt
15	TRBV14	.	TRBJ2-7	TRBD1	CASSLHRDRHYEQYF	TGTGCCAGCAGCCTCCACCGGGACAGACACTACGAGCAGTACTTC
13	TRBV19	once	TRBJ1-1	.	CASWRDMGTEAFF	TGTGCCAGTTGGCGGGATATGGGCACTGAAGCTTTCTTT
13	TRBV19	once	TRBJ1-1	TRBD1	CASSMGQGTEAFF	TGTGCCAGTAGTATGGGACAGGGTACTGAAGCTTTCTTT
15	TRBV4-3	.	TRBJ2-1	.	CASSQGPPGDNEQFF	TGCGCCAGCAGCCAAGGCCCCCCGGGAGACAATGAGCAGTTCTTC
18	TRBV27	few	TRBJ2-2	TRBD2	CASFPGGLAGVFTGELFF	TGTGCCAGCTTCCCCGGTGGGCTAGCGGGAGTCTTCACCGGGGAGCTGTTTTTT
13	TRBV5-1	.	TRBJ2-2	.	CASSFSDTGELFF	TGCGCCAGCAGCTTCTCGGACACCGGGGAGCTGTTTTTT
15	TRBV7-2	.	TRBJ2-2	TRBD1	CASSPDRAVTGELFF	TGTGCCAGCAGCCCGGACAGGGCAGTCACCGGGGAGCTGTTTTTT
16	TRBV7-6	.	TRBJ2-7	TRBD1	CASSPNRGRAGYEQYF	TGTGCCAGCAGCCCAAACAGGGGGCGGGCGGGCTACGAGCAGTACTTC
12	TRBV30	once	TRBJ2-3	TRBD2	CALAGGTDTQYF	TGTGCCTTAGCGGGGGGCACAGATACGCAGTATTTT
16	TRBV19	.	TRBJ2-2	TRBD1	CASSIVWTGDIGELFF	TGTGCCAGTAGTATAGTTTGGACAGGGGACATCGGGGAGCTGTTTTTT
16	TRBV6-5	few	TRBJ1-5	TRBD1	CASSSSGGWGNQPQHF	TGTGCCAGCAGTTCCTCAGGGGGTTGGGGCAATCAGCCCCAGCATTTT
15	TRBV2	.	TRBJ1-5	.	CASSGSQASNQPQHF	TGTGCCAGCAGTGGTTCACAGGCCAGCAATCAGCCCCAGCATTTT
16	TRBV10-3	.	TRBJ2-6	.	CAISENGISGANVLTF	TGTGCCATCAGTGAGAACGGTATCTCTGGGGCCAACGTCCTGACTTTC
17	TRBV14	.	TRBJ2-1	TRBD2	CASSQGLTSGRAGEQFF	TGTGCCAGCAGCCAAGGCTTGACTAGCGGGAGGGCCGGTGAGCAGTTCTTC
17	TRBV11-2	.	TRBJ2-2	TRBD1	CASSLTTGGGDTGELFF	TGTGCCAGCAGCTTGACCACAGGGGGCGGAGACACCGGGGAGCTGTTTTTT
15	TRBV11-3	once	TRBJ2-2	TRBD1	CASSSRTGGGGELFF	TGTGCCAGCAGCTCCCGGACAGGGGGAGGCGGGGAGCTGTTTTTT
15	TRBV2	.	TRBJ2-1	TRBD2	CASSDLGGSYNEQFF	TGTGCCAGCAGTGACTTAGGCGGGAGTTACAATGAGCAGTTCTTC
17	TRBV19	.	TRBJ2-2	TRBD2	CATTRGREGHSTGELFF	TGTGCCACGACCCGGGGGCGGGAGGGCCATAGCACCGGGGAGCTGTTTTTT
16	TRBV19	.	TRBJ2-1	TRBD2	CASSIGLAPLYNEQFF	TGTGCCAGTAGTATAGGACTAGCCCCATTATACAATGAGCAGTTCTTC
15	TRBV6-1	.	TRBJ2-7	.	CAIGGWPHLRDEQYF	TGTGCTATAGGTGGATGGCCGCACCTCCGGGACGAGCAGTACTTC
14	TRBV28	.	TRBJ2-2	.	CASSLLTSTGELFF	TGTGCCAGCAGTTTGCTAACGAGCACCGGGGAGCTGTTTTTT
15	TRBV6-1	few	TRBJ1-2	.	CASSETTVRWRGYTF	TGTGCCAGCAGTGAAACGACAGTCCGGTGGCGCGGCTACACCTTC
15	TRBV5-5	.	TRBJ1-6	TRBD1	CASRRGQGIGSPLHF	TGTGCCAGCAGACGTGGACAGGGCATTGGGTCACCCCTCCACTTT
13	TRBV9	.	TRBJ1-1	.	CASSVASNTEAFF	TGTGCCAGCAGCGTAGCCTCTAACACTGAAGCTTTCTTT
14	TRBV5-1	.	TRBJ2-3	TRBD1	CASSPTGGGDTQYF	TGCGCCAGCAGCCCGACAGGGGGGGGTGATACGCAGTATTTT
17	TRBV27	.	TRBJ1-1	.	CASSFRGIQGWGTEAFF	TGTGCCAGCAGTTTTAGGGGGATACAGGGTTGGGGCACTGAAGCTTTCTTT
16	TRBV11-2	.	TRBJ2-5	TRBD1	CASSPRQGLYQETQYF	TGTGCCAGCAGCCCGAGACAGGGTCTCTACCAAGAGACCCAGTACTTC
13	TRBV5-4	.	TRBJ2-1	TRBD2	CASRGSTSGAKFF	TGTGCCAGCAGGGGGAGTACTAGCGGCGCCAAGTTCTTC
11	TRBV25-1	.	TRBJ2-5	.	CASSLVETQYF	TGTGCCAGCAGCCTTGTGGAGACCCAGTACTTC
12	TRBV30	.	TRBJ1-1	TRBD1	CAWSLPGGTAFF	TGTGCCTGGAGCCTCCCAGGGGGCACGGCTTTCTTT
14	TRBV2	.	TRBJ1-5	TRBD1	CASRATGGGQPQHF	TGTGCCAGCAGGGCCACAGGGGGAGGCCAGCCCCAGCATTTT
14	TRBV7-6	.	TRBJ1-2	TRBD1	CASSLGTGVRGYTF	TGTGCCAGCAGCTTGGGGACAGGGGTTCGAGGCTACACCTTC
16	TRBV7-9	.	TRBJ2-7	TRBD2	CASSSTSGGLIYEQYF	TGTGCCAGCAGCTCTACTAGCGGGGGGCTTATCTACGAGCAGTACTTC
16	TRBV4-1	.	TRBJ2-7	TRBD1	CASSHPQAGGEIEQYF	TGCGCCAGCAGCCACCCCCAGGCAGGGGGCGAAATCGAGCAGTACTTC
13	TRBV29-1	.	TRBJ2-5	TRBD2	CSHTTGGGETQYF	TGCAGCCACACTACGGGGGGGGGCGAGACCCAGTACTTC
16	TRBV11-2	.	TRBJ2-5	.	CASSLRSLAHQETQYF	TGTGCCAGCAGCTTACGGTCGCTAGCGCACCAAGAGACCCAGTACTTC
15	TRBV27	.	TRBJ2-1	.	CASSLMVSSYNEQFF	TGTGCCAGCAGTTTAATGGTCAGCTCCTACAATGAGCAGTTCTTC
15	TRBV4-1	.	TRBJ2-7	TRBD1	CASSHRTGEGYEQYF	TGCGCCAGCAGCCACCGGACAGGGGAGGGCTACGAGCAGTACTTC
16	TRBV10-3	once	TRBJ2-3	TRBD2	CAISGVTSGYTDTQYF	TGTGCCATCAGTGGAGTTACTAGCGGCTACACAGATACGCAGTATTTT
14	TRBV6-6	.	TRBJ1-6	.	CASTPGQYNSPLHF	TGTGCCAGCACCCCTGGACAATATAATTCACCCCTCCACTTT
11	TRBV10-3	.	TRBJ1-2	TRBD1	CATTGHYGYTF	TGTGCAACGACAGGGCACTATGGCTACACCTTC
18	TRBV5-1	.	TRBJ1-2	TRBD1	CASSLAGQGAKNYDGYTF	TGCGCCAGCAGCTTGGCAGGACAGGGGGCGAAAAATTACGATGGCTACACCTTC
15	TRBV7-2	.	TRBJ2-7	TRBD1	CASSSRTGQIYEQYF	TGTGCCAGCAGCTCCCGGACAGGGCAAATCTACGAGCAGTACTTC
14	TRBV9	.	TRBJ2-7	TRBD1	CASSPGDRVHEQYF	TGTGCCAGCAGCCCCGGAGACAGGGTGCACGAGCAGTACTTC
17	TRBV28	.	TRBJ2-7	TRBD2	CASSYRRWREGRNEQYF	TGTGCCAGCAGCTACCGGAGGTGGCGGGAGGGGAGGAACGAGCAGTACTTC
14	TRBV5-1	.	TRBJ2-7	TRBD1	CASSFLTGGYEQYF	TGCGCCAGCAGCTTTCTGACAGGGGGGTACGAGCAGTACTTC
15	TRBV11-2	.	TRBJ2-6	.	CASTWGGAGANVLTF	TGTGCCAGCACCTGGGGGGGGGCCGGGGCCAACGTCCTGACTTTC
15	TRBV6-1	.	TRBJ2-3	TRBD1	CASSSRDRAADTQYF	TGTGCCAGCAGCAGTCGGGACAGGGCGGCAGATACGCAGTATTTT
15	TRBV6-5	.	TRBJ2-3	TRBD2	CASNLLAGTTDTQYF	TGTGCCAGCAATTTACTAGCGGGGACCACAGATACGCAGTATTTT
15	TRBV11-2	.	TRBJ2-7	.	CASSPGAGRTYEQYF	TGTGCCAGCAGCCCAGGGGCTGGCAGAACCTACGAGCAGTACTTC